The 19 T cell receptor beta chains presented below share a single source sample, sequenced in a study of shared clonotypes between healthy human individuals. Produced via immunoSEQ multiplex PCR; TCRdb's table is partial and in-frame only. This table holds around 500,000 clones, more than 75% found once. Sequences were obtained from PBMCs. The receptors come from a woman between 40 and 55 years old in good health. Some clones in this sample may be carry-over from other donors' samples.

The rearrangement uses TRBV4-2 and TRBJ2-1; possible D gene TRBD2, 6 bases. With 0 bases removed from V and 9 bases from J, the gap between germline ends came to 21 bases. CDR1 LGHNA and CDR2 YNFKEQ come from the germline V gene. This CDR3 contains 17 residues. The CDR3 sequence is CASSQEAASERLGEQFF. CDR3 nucleotide sequence: TGTGCCAGCAGCCAAGAGGCGGCTAGCGAGAGGTTGGGTGAGCAGTTCTTC.

The chain recombines TRBV28 with TRBJ1-5; D gene ambiguous. CDR1 and CDR2 (germline): MDHEN, SYDVKM. V lost 6 bases and J lost 0, with 6 bases in between. The CDR3 spans 13 residues. The CDR3 nucleotides are TGTGCCAGCAGGCAGTATAGCAATCAGCCCCAGCATTTT. Protein sequence: CASRQYSNQPQHF.

This clone was recorded a few times. The chain employs TRBV5-6 and TRBJ1-4; tentative D call: TRBD1 (6 bases). Germline loops: CDR1 SGHDT, CDR2 YYEEEE. Trimming removed 2 bases from V and 7 bases from J, with 9 bases in between. CDR3 length: 13 amino acids. The CDR3 loop is CASSFTGSEKLFF. In DNA, the CDR3 is TGTGCCAGCAGCTTTACAGGGAGTGAAAAACTGTTTTTT.

The rearrangement joins TRBV4-1 to TRBJ2-3; the match to TRBD2 covers 7 bases. Per the germline V gene, CDR1 is MGHRA and CDR2 is YSYEKL. Trimming took 2 bases from V and 4 from J; bases not matched to a gene: 12. The CDR3 contains 17 residues. This chain's CDR3 is CASSQLLTSTGSDTQYF. CDR3 sequence (DNA): TGCGCCAGCAGCCAACTCTTGACTAGCACGGGATCAGATACGCAGTATTTT.

This clone came up once. The chain carries TRBV9 and TRBJ2-1; no definite D call. Looked up from germline, CDR1 is SGDLS and CDR2 is YYNGEE. This CDR3 comprises 14 residues. Trimming shortened V by 1 base and J by 10 bases, and 15 bases separated the two germline ends. As DNA, the CDR3 is TGTGCCAGCAGCGTAAGCCTCGCACCAACGGAGCAGTTCTTC. It encodes CASSVSLAPTEQFF.

This chain links TRBV7-2 with TRBJ1-5, with D maybe TRBD1 (6 bases). Trimming removed 2 bases from V and 2 bases from J, with 10 bases in between. The CDR3 is 15 amino acids. Germline lookup yields CDR1 SGHTA and CDR2 FQGNSA. The CDR3 is CTSSLQQGGNQPQHF. CDR3 coding DNA: TGTACCAGCAGCTTACAACAGGGAGGCAATCAGCCCCAGCATTTT.

This clone was recorded only once. This chain connects TRBV7-3 to TRBJ1-1, with D hard to call. CDR3 length: 13 amino acids. CDR1 is SGHTA, CDR2 FQGTGA, per germline. Trimming shortened V by 3 bases and J by 1 base, and 6 bases separated the two germline ends. CDR3 protein: CASSFNRNTEAFF. The CDR3 DNA follows: TGTGCCAGCAGCTTTAACCGGAACACTGAAGCTTTCTTT. Full variable domain (outside the CDR3, taken from reference TRBV7-3 and TRBJ1-1): GAGVSQTPSNKVTEKGKYVELRCDPISGHTALYWYRQSLGQGPEFLIYFQGTGAADDSGLPNDRFFAVRPEGSVSTLKIQRTERGDSAVYLCASSFNRNTEAFFGQGTRLTVV.

This clone has a single count. This chain connects TRBV19 to TRBJ2-7, with 7 nucleotides matching TRBD2. This CDR3 has 14 residues. From germline, CDR1 is LNHDA and CDR2 SQIVND (reference sequence). The V gene end was trimmed by 3 bases and the J gene end by 3 bases; junction bases not matched to a gene: 5. This CDR3 is CASSIAGEHYEQYF. The CDR3 nucleotides read TGTGCCAGTAGTATTGCGGGAGAGCACTACGAGCAGTACTTC.

This chain links TRBV25-1 with TRBJ2-1, with 10 bases matching TRBD2. The J segment lost 9 bases and the V segment lost 2 bases, leaving 4 bases of the junction unmatched. Per the germline V gene, CDR1 is MGHDK and CDR2 is SYGVNS. This CDR3 spans 14 amino acids. The CDR3 loop reads CASSELAGAGEQFF. The CDR3 bases are TGTGCCAGCAGTGAACTAGCGGGAGCCGGTGAGCAGTTCTTC.

This clone was seen only a few times. The chain is built from TRBV11-2 and TRBJ2-7, with D perhaps TRBD2 (5 bases). In germline, CDR1 is SGHAT, CDR2 FQNNGV. The V end was cut by 0 bases, the J end by 0 bases, with 9 bases between. CDR3 size: 15 residues. The CDR3 nucleotides are TGTGCCAGCAGCTTAGAAAACGGGGTCTCCTACGAGCAGTACTTC. Residues: CASSLENGVSYEQYF.

This clone was picked up one time. The chain joins TRBV28 to TRBJ2-7, with D perhaps matching TRBD2 (6 bases). The V gene lost 1 base and the J gene lost 0 bases, with 13 bases spanning the gap. CDR1 MDHEN and CDR2 SYDVKM come from the germline V gene. CDR3 size: 16 residues. The CDR3: CASSLLGSGSSYEQYF. The CDR3 DNA reads as TGTGCCAGCAGTTTATTAGGTAGCGGAAGCTCCTACGAGCAGTACTTC.

This clone is a singleton in its sample. The chain is built from TRBV27 and TRBJ1-1, with D possibly matching TRBD1 (6 bases). V lost 7 bases and J lost 1, with 10 bases in between. The CDR3 has 13 residues. CDR1 is MNHEY, CDR2 SMNVEV, per germline (reference sequence). In DNA form, the CDR3 reads TGTGCCAGCAAACCGACAGGGAACACTGAAGCTTTCTTT. Translation gives CASKPTGNTEAFF.

The rearrangement joins TRBV10-2 to TRBJ2-6; D perhaps matches TRBD1 (6 bases). Germline lookup yields CDR1 WSHSY and CDR2 SAAADI. This CDR3 is built from 17 residues. Trimming left V 6 bases short and J 4 bases short, with 19 bases between. CDR3 in DNA: TGCGCCAGCAGGGAAGGTCCTAGGGGGACCGGGGCCAACGTCCTGACTTTC. Residues: CASREGPRGTGANVLTF.

This clone was seen only a few times. This chain connects TRBV5-1 to TRBJ2-2; possible D gene TRBD2, 6 bases. Germline-derived CDR1 and CDR2 are SGHRS and YFSETQ. The V end lost 5 bases, the J end lost 0 bases, and 17 bases lay between the germline ends. The CDR3 is made up of 17 amino acids. The CDR3 loop is CASRKNRDSTNTGELFF. The CDR3 region has the DNA TGCGCCAGCAGAAAAAACCGGGACTCAACGAACACCGGGGAGCTGTTTTTT.

The chain uses TRBV7-8 and TRBJ2-7, with D uncertain. The CDR3 sequence is 12 residues long. V was shortened by 5 bases and J by 7 bases, with 12 bases between the two germline ends. The germline V gene has CDR1 SGHVS and CDR2 FQNEAQ. CDR3 protein: CASSTTPEEQYF. The CDR3 nucleotides read TGTGCCAGCAGCACAACCCCGGAAGAGCAGTACTTC.

This clone was found many times. CDR3: CATSREGGTPPNIQYF. The DNA of the CDR3 is TGTGCCACCAGCAGAGAGGGGGGGACTCCGCCCAACATTCAGTACTTC. V gene TRBV15 combines with J gene TRBJ2-4, with 7 bases aligning to TRBD2. This CDR3 is 16 amino acids long. After removal of 0 bases from V and 7 bases from J, the junction contained 9 bases not matched to a gene. CDR1 and CDR2 from the germline V gene are LNHNV and YYDKDF (reference sequence).

Notes on this clone: This may be a read error: a much more frequent sequence differs by one nucleotide. The chain carries TRBV11-2 and TRBJ2-3, with 10 nucleotides matching TRBD2. The CDR3 has 15 amino acids. Unmatched junction bases numbered 3, after V lost 4 bases and J lost 2 bases. The germline gives CDR1 SGHAT, CDR2 FQNNGV. This CDR3 reads CASSSLAGVTDTQYF. The DNA for the CDR3 is TGTGCCAGCAGCTCCCTAGCGGGAGTCACAGATACGCAGTATTTT.

The table lists this clone with a few counts. This chain uses TRBV18 with TRBJ1-4; the D is unclear. Between the trimmed V and J ends, which lost 2 bases and 0 bases, there was a span of 10 bases. The germline gives CDR1 KGHSH, CDR2 LQKENI. This CDR3 contains 16 residues. CDR3 nucleotides: TGTGCCAGCTCACCAGGACCTCCGGCAACTAATGAAAAACTGTTTTTT. Its translation: CASSPGPPATNEKLFF.

This chain connects TRBV6-5 to TRBJ2-7; 10 bases match TRBD2. The V gene end was trimmed by 2 bases and the J gene end by 6 bases; junction bases not matched to a gene: 4. Germline values: CDR1 MNHEY, CDR2 SVGAGI. This CDR3 spans 14 amino acids. The CDR3 DNA is TGTGCCAGCAGTTACGTAGCGGGAGGTGTCGAGCAGTACTTC. The encoded protein is CASSYVAGGVEQYF.